Listed here are 13 T cell receptor beta chains from one sample, sequenced in a study of OX40 agonist ivuxolimab in advanced cancers. TCRdb's copy holds only in-frame clones and misses some; the assay was immunoSEQ multiplex PCR. The sample holds roughly 60,000 clones, 70% to 90% seen once. The starting material was CD4+ or CD8+ T cells sorted from blood, obtained in a trial of the OX40 agonist ivuxolimab. All receptors come from an adult with an advanced solid tumor such as melanoma, head and neck, liver or kidney cancer.

The chain employs TRBV29-1 and TRBJ2-1; 9 bases align to TRBD1. The trim removed 3 bases at V and 9 bases at J, leaving 9 bases unmatched. Germline CDR1 SQVTM, CDR2 ANQGSEA. The CDR3 is 14 amino acids. The chain's CDR3 is CSVEEPGQGGEQFF. The CDR3 DNA reads TGCAGCGTTGAGGAACCGGGACAGGGAGGTGAGCAGTTCTTC.

The chain combines TRBV2 with TRBJ2-7; D is possibly TRBD1 or TRBD2 (5 bases each). This CDR3 has 13 amino acids. The germline V and J ends were trimmed by 6 bases and 0 bases, with 9 bases remaining between them. Germline loops: CDR1 SNHLY, CDR2 FYNNEI. Here the CDR3 reads CASRAGSSYEQYF. CDR3 sequence (DNA): TGTGCCAGCAGGGCAGGGAGCTCCTACGAGCAGTACTTC.

The rearrangement links TRBV19 to TRBJ2-1; 8 bases match TRBD1. V gave up 1 base and J gave up 2 bases; unmatched junction bases: 4. The CDR3 has 16 amino acids. Germline loops: CDR1 LNHDA, CDR2 SQIVND (reference sequence). The CDR3 loop reads CASSIGTGWAYNEQFF. CDR3 in DNA: TGTGCCAGTAGTATAGGGACAGGGTGGGCCTACAATGAGCAGTTCTTC.

Remarks on this clone: Other DNA sequences within the sample encode an identical CDR3. The chain's CDR3 is CASSPLGGHTEAFF. Here the CDR3 DNA reads TGTGCCAGCAGCCCACTCGGGGGGCACACTGAAGCTTTCTTT. The chain has TRBV7-2 and TRBJ1-1, with D possibly being TRBD1 (6 bases). The CDR3 totals 14 residues. Germline V gene sequence: CDR1 SGHTA, CDR2 FQGNSA. Trimming cost V 5 bases and J 3 bases, with 13 bases left between them. The variable domain in full, with the rest retrieved from reference TRBV7-2 and TRBJ1-1, is GAGVSQSPSNKVTEKGKDVELRCDPISGHTALYWYRQSLGQGLEFLIYFQGNSAPDKSGLPSDRFSAERTGGSVSTLTIQRTQQEDSAVYLCASSPLGGHTEAFFGQGTRLTVV.

This rearrangement joins TRBV10-3 to TRBJ2-5; 8 nucleotides line up with TRBD2. Germline-derived CDR1 and CDR2 are ENHRY and SYGVKD. The CDR3 sequence is 16 residues long. V was pared by 0 bases and J by 3 bases, with 6 bases of the junction left unmatched. The CDR3 loop reads CAISESGLVAKETQYF. Here the CDR3 DNA reads TGTGCCATCAGTGAGTCGGGACTAGTGGCGAAAGAGACCCAGTACTTC.

The rearrangement uses TRBV2 and TRBJ2-2; no definite D call. The CDR3 runs to 16 residues. Per the germline V gene, CDR1 is SNHLY and CDR2 is FYNNEI. The V end lost 7 bases, the J end lost 0 bases, and 15 bases lay between the germline ends. The CDR3 DNA is TGTGCCAGCATCGACCGACGGATTTCGAACACCGGGGAGCTGTTTTTT. Amino acid sequence: CASIDRRISNTGELFF.

This chain joins TRBV7-9 and TRBJ1-5; no firm D call. This CDR3 spans 15 amino acids. Germline V gene sequence: CDR1 SEHNR, CDR2 FQNEAQ (reference sequence). V dropped 3 bases and J dropped 6 bases, with 15 bases sitting between them. CDR3 in amino acids: CASSFGGRALQPQHF. CDR3 coding DNA: TGTGCCAGCAGCTTCGGAGGGAGGGCCCTTCAGCCCCAGCATTTT. Drawing the rest from reference TRBV7-9 and TRBJ1-5, the complete variable domain is DTGVSQNPRHKITKRGQNVTFRCDPISEHNRLYWYRQTLGQGPEFLTYFQNEAQLEKSRLLSDRFSAERPKGSFSTLEIQRTEQGDSAMYLCASSFGGRALQPQHFGDGTRLSIL.

V is TRBV28 and J is TRBJ2-5, with 11 bases matching TRBD2. The CDR3 length is 16 residues. Germline V lookup: CDR1 MDHEN, CDR2 SYDVKM. Trimming cost V 3 bases and J 2 bases; bases outside gene matches: 5. DNA of the CDR3: TGTGCCAGCAGTTTGCGACTAGCGGGGAAACAAGAGACCCAGTACTTC. Translating gives CASSLRLAGKQETQYF.

This chain links TRBV20-1 with TRBJ2-5; D may be TRBD1 or TRBD2 (5 bases each). V was shortened by 6 bases and J by 5 bases, with 10 bases between the two germline ends. This CDR3 is built from 11 residues. Germline CDR1 reads DFQATT; CDR2 reads SNEGSKA (reference sequence). The CDR3 is CSAGDGETQYF. The CDR3 coding sequence is TGCAGTGCCGGGGACGGGGAGACCCAGTACTTC.

The V gene is TRBV2, the J gene TRBJ2-2, with a weak D call TRBD1 (5 bases). Germline CDR1 and CDR2: SNHLY and FYNNEI. The germline V and J ends were trimmed by 4 bases and 6 bases, with 9 bases remaining between them. CDR3 length: 13 amino acids. The CDR3 region has the DNA TGTGCCAGCAGTGGTCAGGGTGCCGGGGAGCTGTTTTTT. Amino acids: CASSGQGAGELFF.

J is TRBJ1-6 and V is TRBV10-2; D is ambiguous. Germline V lookup: CDR1 WSHSY, CDR2 SAAADI. Trimming removed 3 bases from V and 5 bases from J, with 14 bases in between. The CDR3 loop spans 16 amino acids. Here the CDR3 DNA reads TGCGCCAGCAGTGATCGAGGGAGGTTGGATAATTCACCCCTCCACTTT. Its translation is CASSDRGRLDNSPLHF.

This chain links TRBV6-1 with TRBJ1-2; D unresolved. Germline CDR1 reads MNHNS; CDR2 reads SASEGT. V was pared by 7 bases and J by 5 bases, with 8 bases between. This CDR3 has 11 residues. The CDR3 region has the DNA TGTGCCAGCATCGATGGATATGGCTACACCTTC. Translated, it gives CASIDGYGYTF.

Details on this clone: The CDR3 does not close with the conserved phenylalanine or tryptophan, likely indicating a read error. V gene TRBV5-6 combines with J gene TRBJ2-7, with 7 bases lining up with TRBD2. This CDR3 spans 18 amino acids. Trimming cost V 0 bases and J 2 bases; bases outside gene matches: 14. Germline V lookup: CDR1 SGHDT, CDR2 YYEEEE. The CDR3 DNA follows: TGTGCCAGCAGCTTGGAGGGCGGTGCGGGAGCTTTTACCTACGAGCAGTACCTC. This translates into CASSLEGGAGAFTYEQYL.